This T cell receptor beta chain was retrieved from a study of PD-1 blockade in classical Hodgkin lymphoma. Sample time point: cycle 4 day 1 (C4D1), after 5 to 7 weeks of nivolumab. Following autologous stem cell transplantation, relapse occurred in every patient, and exposure to brentuximab vedotin varied. Classifying best responses yielded complete response, partial response or progressive disease. Germline V gives CDR1 SGHAT, CDR2 FQNNGV. The V end lost 5 bases, the J end lost 3 bases, and 11 bases lay between the germline ends. CDR3 size: 14 residues. The method was immunoSEQ multiplex PCR; TCRdb's version includes in-frame clones alone and lacks a portion of them. The sample has roughly 64,000 clones, just over 90% seen once.

The receptor was derived from a human donor with classical Hodgkin lymphoma. Sequencing used peripheral blood mononuclear cells (PBMCs), obtained before the fourth cycle of nivolumab. The chain employs TRBV11-2 and TRBJ1-3; D not resolved. The CDR3 here is CASSLTVFGNTIYF. DNA for the CDR3: TGTGCCAGCAGCCTAACTGTTTTTGGAAACACCATATATTTT.